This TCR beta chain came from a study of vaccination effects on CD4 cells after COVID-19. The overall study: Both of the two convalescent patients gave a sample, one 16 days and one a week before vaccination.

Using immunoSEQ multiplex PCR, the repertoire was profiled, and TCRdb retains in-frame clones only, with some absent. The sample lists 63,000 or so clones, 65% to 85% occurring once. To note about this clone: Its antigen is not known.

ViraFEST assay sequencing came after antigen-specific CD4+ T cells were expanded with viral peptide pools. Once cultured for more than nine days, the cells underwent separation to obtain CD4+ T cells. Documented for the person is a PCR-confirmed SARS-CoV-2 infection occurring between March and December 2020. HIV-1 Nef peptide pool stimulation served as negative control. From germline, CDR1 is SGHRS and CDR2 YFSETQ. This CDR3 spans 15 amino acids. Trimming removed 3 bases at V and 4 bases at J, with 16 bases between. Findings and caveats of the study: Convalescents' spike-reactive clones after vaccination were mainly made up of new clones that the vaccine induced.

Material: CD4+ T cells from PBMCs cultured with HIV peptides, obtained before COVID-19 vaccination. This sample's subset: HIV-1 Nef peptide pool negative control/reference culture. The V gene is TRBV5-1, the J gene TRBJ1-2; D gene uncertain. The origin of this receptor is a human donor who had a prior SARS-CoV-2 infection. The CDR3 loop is CASSSWEGGGYGYTF. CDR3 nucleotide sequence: TGCGCCAGCAGCTCCTGGGAGGGAGGAGGCTATGGCTACACCTTC.